This T cell receptor beta chain emerged from a study of CD8 T cells in Susac syndrome. An input of about 0.45 to 1 ug of RNA was subjected to reverse transcription using random hexamers. The TCR beta CDR3 was amplified by immunoSEQ multiplex PCR across 54 Vbeta, 13 Jbeta. TCRdb recomputed calls from the immunoSEQ multiplex PCR reads with MiXCR, one row per CDR3 protein. The data contain 200,000 to 300,000 distinct CDR3 sequences, approximately 92% of them singletons. TEMRA cells were FACS-enriched, and CD8+ and CD4+ T cells were isolated negatively. The CDR3 has 13 amino acids. The germline V gene has CDR1 MGHRA and CDR2 YSYEKL. Trimming pared 0 bases from V and 4 bases from J, leaving 6 bases between.

This receptor was identified in a human donor with multiple sclerosis. V usage is TRBV4-1 and J usage is TRBJ1-2, with D uncertain. The sequencing sample was made of CD4+ T cells from PBMCs. CDR3 residues: CASSQEYFYGYTF. CDR3 in DNA: TGCGCCAGCAGCCAAGAATACTTCTATGGCTACACCTTC.